This entry features one T cell receptor beta chain sequence. Germline is not matched at one junction end, which may reflect a read error. This specimen belongs to a study of spatial heterogeneity in lung cancer. At the level of the study: Sequencing consistently turned up more beta-chain sequences than alpha-chain sequences. More than eight raw reads, on average, carried each unique TCR and UMI combination.

Stated time point: sample taken at primary tumor resection. The donors were about 72 patients with non-small cell lung cancer that was early-stage and untreated. Extraction of whole RNA from tumor, nontumor lung or frozen PBMC preceded unsorted sequencing. This CDR3 is built from 15 residues. Germline assignment: CDR1 LNHDA and CDR2 SQIVND (reference sequence). TCRdb independently ran MiXCR on the 5' RACE reads; one entry per CDR3 protein. This table has more than 80,000 distinct CDR3 sequences, 12% appearing once. This chain uses TRBV19 with TRBJ2-1, with D perhaps assigned TRBD1 or TRBD2 (5 bases each). The receptor's source is a male donor with early-stage non-small cell lung cancer. The sample here was PBMCs, taken at surgery. As DNA, the CDR3 is TGTGTCAGTAGCTCGCTTGAAGGGACCCACAATGAGCAGTTCTTC. Amino acid sequence: CVSSSLEGTHNEQFF.